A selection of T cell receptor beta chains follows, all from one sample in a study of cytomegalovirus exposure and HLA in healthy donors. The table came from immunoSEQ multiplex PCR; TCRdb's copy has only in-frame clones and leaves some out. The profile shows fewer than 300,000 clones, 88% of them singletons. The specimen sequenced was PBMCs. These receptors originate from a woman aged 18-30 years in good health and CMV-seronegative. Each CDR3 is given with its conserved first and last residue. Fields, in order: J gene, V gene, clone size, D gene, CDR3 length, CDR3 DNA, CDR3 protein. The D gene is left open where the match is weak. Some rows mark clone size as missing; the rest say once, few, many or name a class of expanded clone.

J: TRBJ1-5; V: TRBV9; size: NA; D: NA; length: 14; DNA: TGTGCCAGCAGCGTAGATGGGGCCAATCAGCCCCAGCATTTT; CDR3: CASSVDGANQPQHF
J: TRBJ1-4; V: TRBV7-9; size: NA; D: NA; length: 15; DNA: TGTGCCAGCAGCTTTTCAGGGAATACTAATGAAAAACTGTTTTTT; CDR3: CASSFSGNTNEKLFF
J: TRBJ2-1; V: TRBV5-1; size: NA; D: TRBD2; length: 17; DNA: TGCGCCAGCAGCTTACGGACTAGCGGGAGAGGTTTGGATGAGCAGTTCTTC; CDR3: CASSLRTSGRGLDEQFF
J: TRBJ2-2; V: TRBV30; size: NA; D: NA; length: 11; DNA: TGTGCCCGTAGGCGGACCGGGGAGCTGTTTTTT; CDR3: CARRRTGELFF
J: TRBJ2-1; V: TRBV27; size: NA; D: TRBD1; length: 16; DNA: TGTGCCAGCAGTTTATCGGGGACAGGACGAAACAATGAGCAGTTCTTC; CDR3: CASSLSGTGRNNEQFF
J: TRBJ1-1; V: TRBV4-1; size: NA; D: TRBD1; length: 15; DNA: TGCGCCAGCAGCCAAGTAGTTGAGACAGGGTTTACGTCTTTCTTT; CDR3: CASSQVVETGFTSFF
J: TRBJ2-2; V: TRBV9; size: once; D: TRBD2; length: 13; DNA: TGTGCCAGCAGTGCGGGGGGTTCCGGGGAGCTGTTTTTT; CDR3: CASSAGGSGELFF
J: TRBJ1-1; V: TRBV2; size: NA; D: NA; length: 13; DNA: TGTGCCAGCATGTTGACAGTGAACACTGAAGCTTTCTTT; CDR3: CASMLTVNTEAFF
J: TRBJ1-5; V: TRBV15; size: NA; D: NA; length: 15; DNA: TGTGCCACCAGCAGAGAAAATTCCGGAGTGAGGCCCCAGCATTTT; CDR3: CATSRENSGVRPQHF
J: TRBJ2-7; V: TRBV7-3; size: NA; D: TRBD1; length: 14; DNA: TGTGCCAGCAGCCCGACAGGGGATACGTACGAGCAGTACTTC; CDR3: CASSPTGDTYEQYF
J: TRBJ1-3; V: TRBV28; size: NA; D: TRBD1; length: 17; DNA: TGTGCCAGCAGTGCCCCGCGACAGGGACGGTCAGGAAACACCATATATTTT; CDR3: CASSAPRQGRSGNTIYF
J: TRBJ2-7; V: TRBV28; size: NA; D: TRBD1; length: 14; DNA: TGTGCCACCAAGACCGGGACAGGGCCCTACGAGCAGTACTTC; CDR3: CATKTGTGPYEQYF
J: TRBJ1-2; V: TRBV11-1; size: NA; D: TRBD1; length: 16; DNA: TGTGCCAGCAGCCAAGGGACAGGCCTTTCCATCTATGGCTACACCTTC; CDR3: CASSQGTGLSIYGYTF
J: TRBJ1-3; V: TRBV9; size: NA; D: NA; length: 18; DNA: TGTGCCAGCAGCGTAGGTTCCACAGGGCTCATGTCTGGAAACACCATATATTTT; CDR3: CASSVGSTGLMSGNTIYF
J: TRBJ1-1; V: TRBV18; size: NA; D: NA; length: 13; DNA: TGTGCCAGCTCACTCGGTCCTAACACTGAAGCTTTCTTT; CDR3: CASSLGPNTEAFF
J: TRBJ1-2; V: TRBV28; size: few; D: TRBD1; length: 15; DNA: TGTGCCAGCAGTTCTCGAGCGGGACAGGGAGGTGGCTACACCTTC; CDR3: CASSSRAGQGGGYTF
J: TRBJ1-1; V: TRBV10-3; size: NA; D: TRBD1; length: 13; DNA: TGTGCCATCAGGAGGGACAGGGGGCAACGAGCTTTCTTT; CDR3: CAIRRDRGQRAFF
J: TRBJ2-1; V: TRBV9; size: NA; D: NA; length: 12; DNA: TGTGCCAGCAGCGCCACGCGCACTGAGCAGTTCTTC; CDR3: CASSATRTEQFF
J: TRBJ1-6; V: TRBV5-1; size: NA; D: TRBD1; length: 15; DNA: TGCGCCAGCAGCATCCCGGGACAGGGGTTTGAGGGGCTCCACTTT; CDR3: CASSIPGQGFEGLHF
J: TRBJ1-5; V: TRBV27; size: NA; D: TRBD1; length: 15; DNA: TGTGCCAGCACCACAACAGGGGGCGCCGATCAGCCCCAGCATTTT; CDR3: CASTTTGGADQPQHF
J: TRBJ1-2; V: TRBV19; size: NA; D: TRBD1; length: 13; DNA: TGTGCCAGTAATCCCCGGGACAGCTATGGCTACACCTTC; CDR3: CASNPRDSYGYTF
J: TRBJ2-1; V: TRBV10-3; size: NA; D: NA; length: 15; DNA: TGTGCCATCAGTGAGTCTGCTATTCAGGACAATGAGCAGTTCTTC; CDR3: CAISESAIQDNEQFF
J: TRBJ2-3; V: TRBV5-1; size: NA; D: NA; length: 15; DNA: TGCGCCAGCAGCTTGCGGTTAGGGGAATTAGATACGCAGTATTTT; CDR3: CASSLRLGELDTQYF
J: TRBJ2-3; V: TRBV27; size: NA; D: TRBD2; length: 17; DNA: TGTGCCAGCAGTCACGGACTAGCGGCCTCTCCCACAGATACGCAGTATTTT; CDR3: CASSHGLAASPTDTQYF
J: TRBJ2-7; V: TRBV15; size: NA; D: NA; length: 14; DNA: TGTGCCACCAGCAGAATAGGCGGAACCTACGAGCAGTACTTC; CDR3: CATSRIGGTYEQYF
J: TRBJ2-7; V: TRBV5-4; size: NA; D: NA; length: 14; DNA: TGTGCCAGCAGCAGCAACAGGGAATCCTACGAGCAGTACTTC; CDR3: CASSSNRESYEQYF
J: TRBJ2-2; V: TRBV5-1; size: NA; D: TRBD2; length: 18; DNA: TGCGCCAGCAGCTACGGACTAGCGGGGTTTCTGAACACCGGGGAGCTGTTTTTT; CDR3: CASSYGLAGFLNTGELFF
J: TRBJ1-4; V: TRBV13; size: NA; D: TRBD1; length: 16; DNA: TGTGCCAGCAGCTTAGCAGGGGGCGCTGACCGGGAAAAACTGTTTTTT; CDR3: CASSLAGGADREKLFF
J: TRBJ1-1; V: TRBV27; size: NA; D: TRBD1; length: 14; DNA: TGTGCCAGCAAACACACAGGGGGCGACACTGAAGCTTTCTTT; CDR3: CASKHTGGDTEAFF
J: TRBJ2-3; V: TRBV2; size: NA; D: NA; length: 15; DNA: TGTGCCAGCGGCTCGGACTTGAATTTGGCAGATACGCAGTATTTT; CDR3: CASGSDLNLADTQYF
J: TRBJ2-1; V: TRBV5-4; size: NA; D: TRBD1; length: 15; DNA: TGTGCCAGCAGCTTACCTAGGGACAGGGCTTATGAGCAGTTCTTC; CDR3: CASSLPRDRAYEQFF
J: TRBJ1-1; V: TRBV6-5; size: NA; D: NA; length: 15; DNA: TGTGCCAGCAGTTACTATGGGGCCTCGGGCACTGAAGCTTTCTTT; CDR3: CASSYYGASGTEAFF
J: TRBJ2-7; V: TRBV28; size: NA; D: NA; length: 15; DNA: TGTGCCAGCAGTCCGACCGGGGTTCCTACCTACGAGCAGTACTTC; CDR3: CASSPTGVPTYEQYF
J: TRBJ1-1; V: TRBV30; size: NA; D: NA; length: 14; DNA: TGTGCCTGGAGTTTACTTCAGGGGAACACTGAAGCTTTCTTT; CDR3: CAWSLLQGNTEAFF
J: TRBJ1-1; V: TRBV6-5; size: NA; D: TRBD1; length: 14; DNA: TGTGCCAGCAGTTACAATTTCGGGACAGGGGAGGCTTTCTTT; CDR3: CASSYNFGTGEAFF
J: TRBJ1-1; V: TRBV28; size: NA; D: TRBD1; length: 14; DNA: TGTGCCAGCAGTTTCAGGGGGGTAGCTCGTGAAGCTTTCTTT; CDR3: CASSFRGVAREAFF
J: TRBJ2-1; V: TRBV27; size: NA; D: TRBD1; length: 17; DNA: TGTGCCAGCTTATCACTACAAACAGGGGGCCTCTACAATGAGCAGTTCTTC; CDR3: CASLSLQTGGLYNEQFF
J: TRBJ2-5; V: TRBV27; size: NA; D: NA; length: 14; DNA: TGTGCCAGCAGTTCGTCGACCCCGCCAGGGACCCAGTACTTC; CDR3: CASSSSTPPGTQYF
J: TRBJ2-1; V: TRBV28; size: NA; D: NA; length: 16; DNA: TGTGCCAGCAGTTTATCGGGAGAGGGATATAGGAATGAGCAGTTCTTC; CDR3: CASSLSGEGYRNEQFF
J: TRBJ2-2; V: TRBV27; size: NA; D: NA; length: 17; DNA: TGTGCCAGCAGTCCAAGGCAGACTCCAGCGAACACCGGGGAGCTGTTTTTT; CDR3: CASSPRQTPANTGELFF
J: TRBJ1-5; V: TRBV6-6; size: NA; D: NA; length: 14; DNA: TGTGCCAGCAGTTATAGGGGCCTTAATCAGCCCCAGCATTTT; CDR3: CASSYRGLNQPQHF
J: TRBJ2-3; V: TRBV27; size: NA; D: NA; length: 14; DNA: TGTGCCAGCACCCCCCCGGGAGTTTGGGATACGCAGTATTTT; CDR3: CASTPPGVWDTQYF
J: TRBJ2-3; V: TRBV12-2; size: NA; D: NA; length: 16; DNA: TGTGCAAGTCGCCTCACGGAAAGGGAGGGAACAGATACGCAGTATTTT; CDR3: CASRLTEREGTDTQYF
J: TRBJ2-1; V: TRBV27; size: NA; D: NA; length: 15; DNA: TGTGCCAGCAGCAAATTGGTGGGACTTATCAATGAGCAGTTCTTC; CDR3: CASSKLVGLINEQFF
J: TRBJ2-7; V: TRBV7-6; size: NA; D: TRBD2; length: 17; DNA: TGTGCCAGCAGCTTAATAGCGGGAGGGCCGGGTACGTTGGAGCAGTACTTC; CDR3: CASSLIAGGPGTLEQYF
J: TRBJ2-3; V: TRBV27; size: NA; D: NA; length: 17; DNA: TGTGCCAGCAGTTTACGCTTTCCCGGGACTGCCCCAGATACGCAGTATTTT; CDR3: CASSLRFPGTAPDTQYF
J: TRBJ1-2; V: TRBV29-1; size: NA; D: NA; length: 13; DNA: TGCAGCGGCATAACCCGGGACATGCATGGCTACACCTTC; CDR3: CSGITRDMHGYTF
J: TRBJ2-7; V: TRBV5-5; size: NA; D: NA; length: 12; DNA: TGTGCCAGCAGCTTCTCAGGGTTCGAGCAGTACTTC; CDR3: CASSFSGFEQYF
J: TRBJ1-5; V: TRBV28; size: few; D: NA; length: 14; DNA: TGTGCCAGCAGTGTGTACAGGGGCAATCAGCCCCAGCATTTT; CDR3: CASSVYRGNQPQHF
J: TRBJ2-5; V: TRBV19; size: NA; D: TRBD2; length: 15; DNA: TGTGCCAGTAGCCCAGCGGGAGGGCCAGGGGAGACCCAGTACTTC; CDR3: CASSPAGGPGETQYF
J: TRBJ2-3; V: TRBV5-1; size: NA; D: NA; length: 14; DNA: TGCGCCAGCAGCTTGCAGGCCGGCACAGATACGCAGTATTTT; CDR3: CASSLQAGTDTQYF
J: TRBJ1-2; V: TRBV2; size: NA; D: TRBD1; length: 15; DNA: TGTGCCAGCAGTGAGGGGACAGGGGTCTACTATGGCTACACCTTC; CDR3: CASSEGTGVYYGYTF
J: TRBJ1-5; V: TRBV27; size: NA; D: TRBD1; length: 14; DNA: TGTGCCAGCTCCGGGACAGGGGGCTCGCAGCCCCAGCATTTT; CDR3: CASSGTGGSQPQHF
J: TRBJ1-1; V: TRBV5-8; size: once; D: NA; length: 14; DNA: TGTGCCAGCAGCTTGCCCGGGGAAGTAGGTGAAGCTTTCTTT; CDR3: CASSLPGEVGEAFF
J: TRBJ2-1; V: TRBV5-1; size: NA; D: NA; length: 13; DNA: TGCGCCAGCAGCGAAGACAGCTACAATGAGCAGTTCTTC; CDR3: CASSEDSYNEQFF
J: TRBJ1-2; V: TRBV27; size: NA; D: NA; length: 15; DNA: TGTGCCAGCAGTTTACTGTCGGGGGGCAGCTATGGCTACACCTTC; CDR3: CASSLLSGGSYGYTF
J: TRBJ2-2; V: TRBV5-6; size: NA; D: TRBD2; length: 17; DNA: TGTGCCAGCAGTTTCACTAGCGGTACCGCGAACACCGGGGAGCTGTTTTTT; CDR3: CASSFTSGTANTGELFF
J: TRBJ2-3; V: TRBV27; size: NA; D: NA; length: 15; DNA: TGTGCCAGCAGTTCTAGACTAACTAGCACAGATACGCAGTATTTT; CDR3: CASSSRLTSTDTQYF
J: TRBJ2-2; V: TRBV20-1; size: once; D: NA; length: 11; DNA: TGCAGTGCTAGAGGGCCCGGGGAGCTGTTTTTT; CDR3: CSARGPGELFF